The 8 T cell receptor beta chains presented below share a single source sample, sequenced in a study of T-cell reconstitution after alpha-beta-depleted transplantation in children. Unique molecular identifiers were incorporated when the TCRbeta library was constructed. TCRdb re-derived calls from the PCR reads in MiXCR, one entry per CDR3 protein. The table includes a few hundred thousand distinct CDR3 sequences, about a quarter detected once. Material: PBMCs, obtained before TCRalphabeta/CD19-depleted stem cell transplant. All receptors derive from a boy under two years old with Wiskott-Aldrich syndrome, due to receive a stem cell transplant.

This clonotype was recorded a few times. The rearrangement joins TRBV5-1 to TRBJ2-2; tentatively, D is TRBD2 (7 bases). The V gene's germline CDR1 is SGHRS and CDR2 YFSETQ. Deletions cut 0 bases from V and 6 bases from J, with 12 bases between. This CDR3 region has 15 residues. In nucleotides, the CDR3 is TGCGCCAGCAGCTTGGGGCTCGGGGGGCCCGGGGAGCTGTTTTTT. Translated, it gives CASSLGLGGPGELFF.

There are a few counts of this clonotype. The CDR3: CASKVWTGNNEQYF. CDR3 DNA: TGCGCCAGCAAGGTGTGGACAGGGAACAACGAGCAGTACTTC. The chain employs TRBV5-1 and TRBJ2-7; 8 bases match TRBD1. Germline V gene sequence: CDR1 SGHRS, CDR2 YFSETQ. The junction had 10 bases not matched to a gene; V was cut back by 6 bases and J by 5 bases. There are 14 residues in the CDR3.

The chain is built from TRBV30 and TRBJ2-2; tentatively, D is TRBD1 (6 bases). This CDR3 comprises 15 residues. V was pared by 4 bases and J by 4 bases, with 16 bases between. Germline CDR1 GTSNPN, CDR2 SVGIG (reference sequence). The CDR3 region is CAWNDRRLFTGELFF. Written as DNA, the CDR3 is TGTGCCTGGAACGACAGGCGGTTATTCACCGGGGAGCTGTTTTTT.

This chain links TRBV12-2 with TRBJ2-1; the D segment call TRBD2 is taken from the table without a DNA check. TRBV12-2 is deemed a pseudogene. The CDR3 sequence is 16 residues long. CDR3 amino acids: CASRLDGSGRVRGQFF. As DNA, the CDR3 is TGTGCAAGTCGCTTAGATGGTAGCGGGAGGGTGCGTGGGCAGTTCTTC.

Only a few counts were recorded for this clonotype. The CDR3 protein is CASRAWEYNEQFF. In DNA form, the CDR3 reads TGCGCCAGCAGGGCCTGGGAGTACAATGAGCAGTTCTTC. This sequence joins TRBV5-1 and TRBJ2-1; maybe TRBD2 (5 bases). Between the trimmed V and J ends, which lost 5 bases and 4 bases, there was a span of 10 bases. This CDR3 contains 13 residues. Germline values: CDR1 SGHRS, CDR2 YFSETQ.

This clonotype was recorded a few times. V and J are TRBV6-1 and TRBJ2-1; D possibly uses TRBD1 or TRBD2 (5 bases each). Trimming removed 1 base from V and 4 bases from J, with 8 bases in between. Germline loops: CDR1 MNHNS, CDR2 SASEGT. CDR3 size: 14 residues. The CDR3 here is CASSEDGGYNEQFF. DNA of the CDR3: TGTGCCAGCAGTGAAGATGGGGGTTACAATGAGCAGTTCTTC.

The chain joins TRBV5-1 to TRBJ1-1; TRBD1 agrees at 8 bases. The ends lost 5 bases at V and 4 bases at J; junction bases unmatched: 4. Germline loops: CDR1 SGHRS, CDR2 YFSETQ. The CDR3 length is 13 residues. The CDR3 DNA reads TGCGCCAGCAGTCAGGGGGCAAGCACTGAAGCTTTCTTT. As protein: CASSQGASTEAFF.

The V gene is TRBV27, the J gene TRBJ2-7, with 11 bases aligning to TRBD1. The germline V gene encodes CDR1 MNHEY and CDR2 SMNVEV (reference sequence). This CDR3 has 14 residues. The J segment lost 7 bases and the V segment lost 6 bases, leaving 8 bases of the junction unmatched. CDR3 nucleotide sequence: TGTGCCAGCAGGACAGGACAGGGGGCGAGGGAGCAGTACTTC. Its protein product is CASRTGQGAREQYF.